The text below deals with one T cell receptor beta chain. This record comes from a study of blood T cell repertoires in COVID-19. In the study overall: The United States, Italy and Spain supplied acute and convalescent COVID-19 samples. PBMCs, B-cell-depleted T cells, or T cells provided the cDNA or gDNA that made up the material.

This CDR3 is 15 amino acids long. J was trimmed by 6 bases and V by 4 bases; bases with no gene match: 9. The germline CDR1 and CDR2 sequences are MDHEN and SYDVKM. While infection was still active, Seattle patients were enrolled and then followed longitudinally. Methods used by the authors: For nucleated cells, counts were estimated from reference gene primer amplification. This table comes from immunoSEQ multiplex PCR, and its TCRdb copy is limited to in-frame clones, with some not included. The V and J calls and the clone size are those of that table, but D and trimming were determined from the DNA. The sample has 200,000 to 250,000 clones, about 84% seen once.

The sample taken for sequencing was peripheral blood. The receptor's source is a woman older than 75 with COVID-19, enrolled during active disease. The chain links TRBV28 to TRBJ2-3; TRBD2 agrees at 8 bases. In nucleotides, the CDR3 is TGTGCCAGCAGTTCCGAGCGGGAGCAGGTGGATACGCAGTATTTT. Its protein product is CASSSEREQVDTQYF.